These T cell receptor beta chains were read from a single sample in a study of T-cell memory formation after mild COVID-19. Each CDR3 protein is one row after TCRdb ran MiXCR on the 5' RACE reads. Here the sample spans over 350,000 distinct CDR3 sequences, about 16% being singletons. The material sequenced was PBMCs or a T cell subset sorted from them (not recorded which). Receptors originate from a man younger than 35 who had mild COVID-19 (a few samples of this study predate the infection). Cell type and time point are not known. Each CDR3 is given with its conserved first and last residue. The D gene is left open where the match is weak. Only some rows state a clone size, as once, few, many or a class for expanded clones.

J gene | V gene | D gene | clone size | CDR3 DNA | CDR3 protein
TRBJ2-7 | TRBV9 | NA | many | TGTGCCAGCAGCTACTCCCCCTCCCCCGGGGAGCAGTACTTC | CASSYSPSPGEQYF
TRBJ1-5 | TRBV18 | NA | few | TGTGCCAGCTCACCCGGACGGGATCAGCCCCAGCATTTT | CASSPGRDQPQHF
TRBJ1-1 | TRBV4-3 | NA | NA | TGCGCCAGCAGCCAGGGAGACAGCAGGTGGACTGAAGCTTTCTTT | CASSQGDSRWTEAFF
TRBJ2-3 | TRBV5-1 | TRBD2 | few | TGCGCCAGCAGCTCGGGTAGCGGGGGTTCAGATACGCAGTATTTT | CASSSGSGGSDTQYF
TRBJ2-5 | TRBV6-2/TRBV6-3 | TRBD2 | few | TGTGCCAGCAGACTAGCGGGGGGCGAGACCCAGTACTTC | CASRLAGGETQYF
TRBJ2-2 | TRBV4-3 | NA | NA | TGCGCCAGCAGCCAAGAGTCTCCTCAGTTCGCGAACACCGGGGAGCTGTTTTTT | CASSQESPQFANTGELFF
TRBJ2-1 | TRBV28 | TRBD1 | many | TGTGCCAGCAGATCTACAGGGGACAATGAGCAGTTCTTC | CASRSTGDNEQFF
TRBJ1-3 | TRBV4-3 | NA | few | TGCGCCAGCAGCCAGGACGAACTGCGCACCATATATTTT | CASSQDELRTIYF
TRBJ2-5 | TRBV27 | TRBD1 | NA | TGTGCCAGCAGTCCCCTTAGGGGACAGGGAAAAGAGACCCAGTACTTC | CASSPLRGQGKETQYF
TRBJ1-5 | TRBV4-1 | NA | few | TGCGCCAGCAGCCAGACGGCAATTAGCAATCAGCCCCAGCATTTT | CASSQTAISNQPQHF
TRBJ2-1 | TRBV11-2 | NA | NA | TGTGCCAGCAGCTTTCGGGGCTTGGAGCAGTTCTTC | CASSFRGLEQFF
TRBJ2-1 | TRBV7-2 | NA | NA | TGTGCCAGCAGCTCACTCAGGGACTCCTACAATGAGCAGTTCTTC | CASSSLRDSYNEQFF
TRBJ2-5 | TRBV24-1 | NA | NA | TGTGCCACCAGTGACTTCCGCCTAGAGACCCAGTACTTC | CATSDFRLETQYF
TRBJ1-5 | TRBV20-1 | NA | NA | TGCAGTGCTAGGGGGGGAGGTCAGCCCCAGCATTTT | CSARGGGQPQHF
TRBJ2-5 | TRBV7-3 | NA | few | TGTGCCAGCAGCCTGGAGCCAGGGGAGACCCAGTACTTC | CASSLEPGETQYF
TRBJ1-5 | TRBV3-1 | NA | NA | TGTGCCAGCAGCCAAGATGTCCAAGGCCAGCGGCCCCAGCATTTT | CASSQDVQGQRPQHF
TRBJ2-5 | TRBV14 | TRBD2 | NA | TGTGCCAGCAGCCCCACGAGAGCGGGGGTAGAGACCCAGTACTTC | CASSPTRAGVETQYF
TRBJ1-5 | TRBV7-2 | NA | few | TGTGCCAGCAGCTTAGGTTTCCCCCAGCCCCAGCATTTT | CASSLGFPQPQHF
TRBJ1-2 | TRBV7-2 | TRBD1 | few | TGTGCCAGCAGCCCCTGGACAGGGGGAGTCAGTGGCTACACCTTC | CASSPWTGGVSGYTF
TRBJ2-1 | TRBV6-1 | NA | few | TGTGCCAGCAGTGACTACCATGTGGGAGGCGGTTACAATGAGCAGTTCTTC | CASSDYHVGGGYNEQFF
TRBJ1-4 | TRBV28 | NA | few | TGTGCCAGCATGGGACCCCAGAGGAATGAAAAACTGTTTTTT | CASMGPQRNEKLFF
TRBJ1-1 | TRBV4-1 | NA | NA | TGCGCCAGCAGCCAAAAAGGATACACTGAAGCTTTCTTT | CASSQKGYTEAFF
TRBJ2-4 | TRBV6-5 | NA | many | TGTGCCAGCAGCCCGACAGGAAACATTCAGTACTTC | CASSPTGNIQYF
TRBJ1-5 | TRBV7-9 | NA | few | TGTGCCAGCAGCGACCAGAACCAGCCCCAGCATTTT | CASSDQNQPQHF
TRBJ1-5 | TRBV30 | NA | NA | TGTGCCTGGAGTGTAGGCGCTAGCAATCAGCCCCAGCATTTT | CAWSVGASNQPQHF
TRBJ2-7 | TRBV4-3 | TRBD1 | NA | TGCGCCAGCAGCCAAGATCTCCCCCTCCCGGGGACAGTTGCCTACGAGCAGTACTTC | CASSQDLPLPGTVAYEQYF
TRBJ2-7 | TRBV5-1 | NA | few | TGCGCCAGCAGCTTGGAGGCCTGGGGCCCTGGGCTCGAGCAGTACTTC | CASSLEAWGPGLEQYF
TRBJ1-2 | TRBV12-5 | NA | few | TGTGCTAGTGGTTTGAATTCCGGGGATGGCTACACCTTC | CASGLNSGDGYTF
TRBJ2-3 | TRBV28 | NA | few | TGTGCCAGCAGCGGGGACTCCCGGAGTCCAGATACGCAGTATTTT | CASSGDSRSPDTQYF
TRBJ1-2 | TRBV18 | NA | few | TGTGCCAGCTCACGGCGTAATCGGAACTATGGCTACACCTTC | CASSRRNRNYGYTF
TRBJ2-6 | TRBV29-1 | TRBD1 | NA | TGCAGCGTTGGCGGACAGGGGAGCTCTGGGGCCAACGTCCTGACTTTC | CSVGGQGSSGANVLTF
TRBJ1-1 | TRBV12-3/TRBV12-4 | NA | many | TGTGCCAGCAGTCTAAGGGTAACTGAAGCTTTCTTT | CASSLRVTEAFF
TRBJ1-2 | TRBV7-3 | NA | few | TGTGCCAGCAGCCGTCAGGGAGAACAAGTAAACTATGGCTACACCTTC | CASSRQGEQVNYGYTF
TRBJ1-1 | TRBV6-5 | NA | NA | TGTGCCAGCAGTTACGCACTTTTGAACACTGAAGCTTTCTTT | CASSYALLNTEAFF
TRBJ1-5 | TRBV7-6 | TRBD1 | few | TGTGCCAGCAGCTTGTCGTCAGGGGGAGTTCAGCCCCAGCATTTT | CASSLSSGGVQPQHF
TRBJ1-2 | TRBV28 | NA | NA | TGTGCCAGCACCAGTCCAGGGCTGAACTATGGCTACACCTTC | CASTSPGLNYGYTF
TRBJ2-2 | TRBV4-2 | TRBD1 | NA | TGTGCCAGCAGCCAACCAGGACAGGGAAACACCGGGGAGCTGTTTTTT | CASSQPGQGNTGELFF
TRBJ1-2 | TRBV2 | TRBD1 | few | TGTGCCAGCAGCGATGACAGGGGGCGAAACTATGGCTACACCTTC | CASSDDRGRNYGYTF
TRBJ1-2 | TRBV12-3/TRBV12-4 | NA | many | TGTGCCAGCAGTTTGGTCCGAGTCTATGGCTACACCTTC | CASSLVRVYGYTF
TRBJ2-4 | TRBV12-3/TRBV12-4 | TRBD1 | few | TGTGCCAGCAGCACTCTAGGGGGCAACATTCAGTACTTC | CASSTLGGNIQYF
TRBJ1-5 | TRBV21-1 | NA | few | TGTGCCAGCTTAGAGGGCTGGGAAGTCAATCAGCCCCAGCATTTT | CASLEGWEVNQPQHF
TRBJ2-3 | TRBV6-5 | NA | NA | TGTGCCAGCAGTTACACTAACAGGGTGGGCACAGATACGCAGTATTTT | CASSYTNRVGTDTQYF
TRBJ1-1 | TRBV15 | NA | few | TGTGCCACCAGCCGCAGCCTGAACACTGAAGCTTTCTTT | CATSRSLNTEAFF
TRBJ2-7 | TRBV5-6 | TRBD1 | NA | TGTGCCAGCAGCGAACAGGGACAGAACTACGAGCAGTACTTC | CASSEQGQNYEQYF
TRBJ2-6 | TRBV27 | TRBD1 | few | TGTGCCAGCTCTACTACAGGGGGGAGAGGGGCCAACGTCCTGACTTTC | CASSTTGGRGANVLTF
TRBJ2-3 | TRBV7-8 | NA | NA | TGTGCCAGCAGTTACAGACTAAACACAGATACGCAGTATTTT | CASSYRLNTDTQYF
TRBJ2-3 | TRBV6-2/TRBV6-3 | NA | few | TGTGCCAGCAGACGGGACCTCACAGATACGCAGTATTTT | CASRRDLTDTQYF
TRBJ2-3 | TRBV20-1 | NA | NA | TGCAGTGCTAGAGATGGGGCCGATACGCAGTATTTT | CSARDGADTQYF
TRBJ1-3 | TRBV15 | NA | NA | TGTGCCACCCGGGAGGCGGCTTTACCTGGGAACACCATATATTTT | CATREAALPGNTIYF
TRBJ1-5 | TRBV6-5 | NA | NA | TGTGCCAGCCGAAACGGGGTTAGCAATCAGCCCCAGCATTTT | CASRNGVSNQPQHF